Reported below is one T cell receptor (beta chain). Its antigen is still unknown. PCR amplification relied on 60 Vbeta primers (plus 13 Jbeta primers). Profiled with immunoSEQ multiplex PCR; TCRdb holds only in-frame clones, not every one. The sample features around 76,000 clones, with roughly 0.9% in its top ten. The record originates from a study of cytomegalovirus exposure and HLA in healthy donors. Findings of the study overall: The study reported that TCR beta sequences accurately predicted HLA-A and HLA-B alleles in most subjects. Highest at DRB1 and lowest at HLA-C, TCR association rates differed among HLA loci in a later analysis. Most of the TCR beta V segments (in an earlier analysis) were productive either about 87% or about 30% of the time. The study labeled 164 TCR beta chains cytomegalovirus-associated.

The sample taken for sequencing was PBMCs. This receptor was obtained from a boy aged 10-17 years in good health and CMV-seronegative.

CDR3 bases: TGCGCCAGCAGGGCGACAGGGAACTATGGCTACACCTTC. It specifies CASRATGNYGYTF. The rearrangement links TRBV5-1 to TRBJ1-2; 7 positions match TRBD1. Germline CDR1 SGHRS, CDR2 YFSETQ. V lost 5 bases and J lost 2; bases outside the gene matches: 3. This CDR3 contains 13 residues.